Listed below are T cell receptor beta chains from one sample, sequenced in a study of T cells in Graves' hyperthyroidism and ophthalmopathy. In TCRdb, the multiplex PCR reads were re-called with MiXCR into one record per CDR3 protein. The sample lists 650,000 to 700,000 distinct CDR3 sequences, 17% occurring once. Sequenced: blood. These receptors were collected from a man aged 50-59 years with Graves' hyperthyroidism. The conserved cysteine and the conserved F or W are not part of the CDR3 here.

V gene: TRBV9
J gene: TRBJ2-5
CDR3 protein: ASSVAPGGGRETQY

V gene: TRBV12-5
J gene: TRBJ2-1
CDR3 protein: ATSVGSGLDEQF

V gene: TRBV3-1
J gene: TRBJ2-1
CDR3 protein: ASSQGPDGVYNEQF

V gene: TRBV3-1
J gene: TRBJ1-2
CDR3 protein: ASSRLRQDYGYT

V gene: TRBV7-9
J gene: TRBJ2-1
CDR3 protein: ASSFQAALGTSDHNEQF

V gene: TRBV29-1
J gene: TRBJ2-3
CDR3 protein: SGGDGSTDTQY

V gene: TRBV27
J gene: TRBJ2-2
CDR3 protein: ASTLRQGADTGELF

V gene: TRBV6-5
J gene: TRBJ1-5
CDR3 protein: ASSYSTANQPQH

V gene: TRBV30
J gene: TRBJ2-2
CDR3 protein: AWNRRGQVGELF

V gene: TRBV7-8
J gene: TRBJ1-1
CDR3 protein: ASGLEASTEAF

V gene: TRBV3-1
J gene: TRBJ2-2
CDR3 protein: ASSQRTGAGTGELF

V gene: TRBV9
J gene: TRBJ2-5
CDR3 protein: ASSVRIAGQETQY

V gene: TRBV28
J gene: TRBJ2-1
CDR3 protein: ASREGQRTYNEQF

V gene: TRBV27
J gene: TRBJ2-7
CDR3 protein: ASSFSGREDIYEQY

V gene: TRBV13
J gene: TRBJ2-5
CDR3 protein: ASSLHTGRETQY

V gene: TRBV11-2
J gene: TRBJ2-7
CDR3 protein: ASNGQGTNYEQY

V gene: TRBV7-2
J gene: TRBJ2-1
CDR3 protein: ASSPYSSIQF

V gene: TRBV6-2/TRBV6-3
J gene: TRBJ2-5
CDR3 protein: AIWSGKLISETQY

V gene: TRBV28
J gene: TRBJ2-3
CDR3 protein: ASSSPGILTDTQY

V gene: TRBV28
J gene: TRBJ2-1
CDR3 protein: ASSPGDDPHSEQF

V gene: TRBV7-2
J gene: TRBJ1-5
CDR3 protein: ASSPRGQGQPQH

V gene: TRBV18
J gene: TRBJ1-1
CDR3 protein: ASSPEDRGWSQGTEAF

V gene: TRBV5-1
J gene: TRBJ1-2
CDR3 protein: ASSSATGRMEDGYT

V gene: TRBV27
J gene: TRBJ2-2
CDR3 protein: ASSLSRGGELF

V gene: TRBV19
J gene: TRBJ1-1
CDR3 protein: ASSPGPFGYTEAF

V gene: TRBV6-1
J gene: TRBJ2-3
CDR3 protein: ASSEGTSRTDTQY

V gene: TRBV29-1
J gene: TRBJ1-2
CDR3 protein: SVDRVDSYGYT

V gene: TRBV7-3
J gene: TRBJ2-2
CDR3 protein: ASSSQLAGGPYTGELF

V gene: TRBV18
J gene: TRBJ2-4
CDR3 protein: ASSPPGEGIQY

V gene: TRBV28
J gene: TRBJ2-6
CDR3 protein: ASSPGQLYSGANVLT

V gene: TRBV25-1
J gene: TRBJ2-7
CDR3 protein: ASSDTRGRYEQY

V gene: TRBV5-8
J gene: TRBJ1-1
CDR3 protein: ASSLTGGSSTEAF

V gene: TRBV6-1
J gene: TRBJ2-7
CDR3 protein: ASSPGTGPLEQY

V gene: TRBV24-1
J gene: TRBJ2-2
CDR3 protein: ATSEPGTGVSGELF

V gene: TRBV18
J gene: TRBJ2-1
CDR3 protein: ASSRQGWDEQF

V gene: TRBV30
J gene: TRBJ1-4
CDR3 protein: AWSVPASNEKLF

V gene: TRBV27
J gene: TRBJ1-1
CDR3 protein: AWRGALISGTEAF

V gene: TRBV12-3/TRBV12-4
J gene: TRBJ2-7
CDR3 protein: ASNIERTSHYEQY

V gene: TRBV3-1
J gene: TRBJ2-7
CDR3 protein: ASSQDGASSYEQY

V gene: TRBV11-2
J gene: TRBJ2-5
CDR3 protein: ASSSGLAGEKETQY

V gene: TRBV24-1
J gene: TRBJ2-7
CDR3 protein: ATSDAGTGRVYEQY

V gene: TRBV28
J gene: TRBJ2-1
CDR3 protein: ASGGQSYNGQF

V gene: TRBV15
J gene: TRBJ2-5
CDR3 protein: ATSRGETQY

V gene: TRBV9
J gene: TRBJ1-1
CDR3 protein: ASSVTPGWVDTEAF

V gene: TRBV2
J gene: TRBJ2-7
CDR3 protein: ASSDQGMNEQY

V gene: TRBV20-1
J gene: TRBJ2-5
CDR3 protein: SASRTSQETQY

V gene: TRBV7-9
J gene: TRBJ2-7
CDR3 protein: ASSTEGPRDEQY

V gene: TRBV6-1
J gene: TRBJ2-1
CDR3 protein: ASSRTSGTNNEQF

V gene: TRBV12-3/TRBV12-4
J gene: TRBJ2-3
CDR3 protein: ASSLSSGQGDTQY

V gene: TRBV28
J gene: TRBJ1-2
CDR3 protein: ASSFRFPGVDREGYT